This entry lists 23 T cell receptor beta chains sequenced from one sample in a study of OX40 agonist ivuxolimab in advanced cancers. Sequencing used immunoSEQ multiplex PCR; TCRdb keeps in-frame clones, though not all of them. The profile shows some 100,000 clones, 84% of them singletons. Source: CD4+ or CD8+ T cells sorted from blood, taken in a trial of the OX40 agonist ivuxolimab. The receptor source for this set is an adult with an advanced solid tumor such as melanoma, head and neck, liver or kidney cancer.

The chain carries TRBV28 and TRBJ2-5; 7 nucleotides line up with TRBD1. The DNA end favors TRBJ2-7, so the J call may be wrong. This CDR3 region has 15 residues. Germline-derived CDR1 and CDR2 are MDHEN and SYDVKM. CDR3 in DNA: TGTGCCAGCAGCCCCGGACAGGCCCACTCCTACGAGCAGTACTTC. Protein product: CASSPGQAHSYEQYF.

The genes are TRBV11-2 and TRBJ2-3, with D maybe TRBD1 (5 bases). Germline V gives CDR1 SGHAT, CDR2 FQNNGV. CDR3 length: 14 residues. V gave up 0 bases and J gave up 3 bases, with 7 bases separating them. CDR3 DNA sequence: TGTGCCAGCAGCTTAGAGGGGCTTACAGATACGCAGTATTTT. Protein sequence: CASSLEGLTDTQYF.

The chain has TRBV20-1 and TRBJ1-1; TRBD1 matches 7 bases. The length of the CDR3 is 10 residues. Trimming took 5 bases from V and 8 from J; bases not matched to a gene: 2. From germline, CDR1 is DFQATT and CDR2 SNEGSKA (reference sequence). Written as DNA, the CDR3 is TGCAGTGCTGGACAGGTAGAAGCTTTCTTT. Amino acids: CSAGQVEAFF.

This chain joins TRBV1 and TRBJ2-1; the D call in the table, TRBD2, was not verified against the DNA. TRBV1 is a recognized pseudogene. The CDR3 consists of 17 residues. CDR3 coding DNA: TGCACCAGCAGCCATTTCCTTAGCGGGGGGGCGGATTGTGAGCAGTTCTTC. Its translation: CTSSHFLSGGADCEQFF.

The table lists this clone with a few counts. CDR3 amino acids: CASRAYSPLHF. The CDR3 DNA sequence: TGTGCCAGCAGGGCCTATTCACCCCTCCACTTT. This chain uses TRBV28 with TRBJ1-6; D not certain. The CDR3 spans 11 residues. Trimming took off 6 bases at V and 8 bases at J, with 5 bases between the two ends. Germline V CDR1 and CDR2: MDHEN, SYDVKM.

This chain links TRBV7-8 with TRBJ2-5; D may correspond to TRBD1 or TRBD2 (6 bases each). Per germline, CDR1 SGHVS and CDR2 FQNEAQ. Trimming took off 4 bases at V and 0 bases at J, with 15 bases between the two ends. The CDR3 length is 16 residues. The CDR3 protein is CASSSAGGPYQETQYF. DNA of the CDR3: TGTGCCAGCAGCTCTGCCGGGGGCCCGTACCAAGAGACCCAGTACTTC.

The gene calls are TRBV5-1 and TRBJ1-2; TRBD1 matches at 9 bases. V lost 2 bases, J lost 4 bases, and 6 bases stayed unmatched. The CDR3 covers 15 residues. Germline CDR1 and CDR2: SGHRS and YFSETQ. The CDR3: CASSLLTGGAYGYTF. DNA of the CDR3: TGCGCCAGCAGCTTATTAACAGGGGGCGCCTATGGCTACACCTTC. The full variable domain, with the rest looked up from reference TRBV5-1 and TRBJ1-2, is KAGVTQTPRYLIKTRGQQVTLSCSPISGHRSVSWYQQTPGQGLQFLFEYFSETQRNKGNFPGRFSGRQFSNSRSEMNVSTLELGDSALYLCASSLLTGGAYGYTFGSGTRLTVV.

DNA of the CDR3: TGTGCCAGCTCACCACCGGGCAGTGGAAACACCATATATTTT. This codes for CASSPPGSGNTIYF. The J gene is TRBJ1-3, the V gene TRBV18; D not resolved. The CDR3 consists of 14 residues. Per germline, CDR1 KGHSH and CDR2 LQKENI. The V end was cut by 0 bases, the J end by 3 bases, with 6 bases between.

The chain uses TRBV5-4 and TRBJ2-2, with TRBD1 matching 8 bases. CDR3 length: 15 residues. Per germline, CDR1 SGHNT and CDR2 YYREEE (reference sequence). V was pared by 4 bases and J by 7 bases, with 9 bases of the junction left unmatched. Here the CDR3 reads CASSRRQGSGGELFF. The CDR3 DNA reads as TGTGCCAGCAGCCGGAGACAGGGGTCCGGCGGGGAGCTGTTTTTT.

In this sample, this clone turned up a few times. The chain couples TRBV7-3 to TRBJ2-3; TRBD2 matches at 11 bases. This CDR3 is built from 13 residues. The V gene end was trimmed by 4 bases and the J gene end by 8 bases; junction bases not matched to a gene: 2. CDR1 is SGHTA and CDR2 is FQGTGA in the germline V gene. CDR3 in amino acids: CASSSGTSGTQYF. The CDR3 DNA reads TGTGCCAGCAGCTCTGGGACTAGCGGTACGCAGTATTTT.

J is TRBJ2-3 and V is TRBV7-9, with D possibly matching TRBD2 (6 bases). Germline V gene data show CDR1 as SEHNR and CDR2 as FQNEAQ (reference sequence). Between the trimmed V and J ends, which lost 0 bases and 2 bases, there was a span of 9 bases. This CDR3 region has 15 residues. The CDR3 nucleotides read TGTGCCAGCAGCTTAGCGGGGGGATTCACAGATACGCAGTATTTT. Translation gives CASSLAGGFTDTQYF.

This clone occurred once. CDR3 coding DNA: TGCAGTGCTAACCTGGGACATGAGCAGTACGTC. Protein product: CSANLGHEQYV. V gene TRBV20-1 combines with J gene TRBJ2-7; the D gene is possibly TRBD1 (6 bases). Germline V lookup: CDR1 DFQATT, CDR2 SNEGSKA (reference sequence). Trimming stripped 4 bases from V and 7 bases from J, with 11 bases between. This CDR3 has 11 amino acids.

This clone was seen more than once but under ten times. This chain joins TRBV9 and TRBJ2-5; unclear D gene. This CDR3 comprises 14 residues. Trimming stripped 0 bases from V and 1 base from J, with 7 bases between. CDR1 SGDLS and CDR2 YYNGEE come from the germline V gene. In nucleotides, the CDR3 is TGTGCCAGCAGCGTAGGTTATATCCAAGAGACCCAGTACTTC. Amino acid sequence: CASSVGYIQETQYF.

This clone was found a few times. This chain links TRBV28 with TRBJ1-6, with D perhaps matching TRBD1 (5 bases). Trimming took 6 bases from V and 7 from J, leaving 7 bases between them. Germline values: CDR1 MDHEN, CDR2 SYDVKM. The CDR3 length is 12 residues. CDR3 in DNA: TGTGCCAGCAGCGGGGGGAATTCACCCCTCCACTTT. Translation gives CASSGGNSPLHF.

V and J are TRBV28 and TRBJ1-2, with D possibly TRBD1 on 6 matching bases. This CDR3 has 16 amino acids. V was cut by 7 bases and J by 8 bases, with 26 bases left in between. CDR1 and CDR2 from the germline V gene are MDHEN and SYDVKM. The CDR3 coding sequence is TGTGCCAGCACCTTAGGGGGGGCAGGGGAGATCTGGGGCTACACCTTC. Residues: CASTLGGAGEIWGYTF.

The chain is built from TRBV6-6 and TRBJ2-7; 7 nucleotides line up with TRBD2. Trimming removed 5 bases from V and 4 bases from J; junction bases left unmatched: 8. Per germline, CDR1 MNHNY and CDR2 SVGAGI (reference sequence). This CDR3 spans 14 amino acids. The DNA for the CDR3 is TGTGCCAGCAGTCCCGGAGCGGGGAGGTACGAGCAGTACGTC. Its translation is CASSPGAGRYEQYV.

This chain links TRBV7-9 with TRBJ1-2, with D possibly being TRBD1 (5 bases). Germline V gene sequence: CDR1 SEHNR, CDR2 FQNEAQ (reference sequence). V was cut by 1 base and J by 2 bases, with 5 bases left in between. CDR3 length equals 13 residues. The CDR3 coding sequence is TGTGCCAGCAGCTTAGGACAGAACTATGGCTACACCTTC. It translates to CASSLGQNYGYTF.

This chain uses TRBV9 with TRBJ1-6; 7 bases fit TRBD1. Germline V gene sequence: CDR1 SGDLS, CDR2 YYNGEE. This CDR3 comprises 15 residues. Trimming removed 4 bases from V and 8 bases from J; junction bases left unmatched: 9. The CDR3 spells CASSPRDSYYSPLHF. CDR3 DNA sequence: TGTGCCAGCAGCCCGCGGGACAGTTACTATTCACCCCTCCACTTT.

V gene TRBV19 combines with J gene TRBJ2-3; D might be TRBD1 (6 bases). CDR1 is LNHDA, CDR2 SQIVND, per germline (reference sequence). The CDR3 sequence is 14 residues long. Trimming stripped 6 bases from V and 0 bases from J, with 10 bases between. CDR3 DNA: TGTGCCAGTAGCGCGACAGGTAGCACAGATACGCAGTATTTT. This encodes CASSATGSTDTQYF.

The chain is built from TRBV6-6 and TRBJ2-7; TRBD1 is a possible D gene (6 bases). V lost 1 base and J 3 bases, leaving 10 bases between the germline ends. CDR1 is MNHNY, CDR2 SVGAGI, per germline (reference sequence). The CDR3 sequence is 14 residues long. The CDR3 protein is CASSYYRDNYEQYV. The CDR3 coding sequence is TGTGCCAGCAGTTACTATCGGGACAACTACGAGCAGTACGTC.

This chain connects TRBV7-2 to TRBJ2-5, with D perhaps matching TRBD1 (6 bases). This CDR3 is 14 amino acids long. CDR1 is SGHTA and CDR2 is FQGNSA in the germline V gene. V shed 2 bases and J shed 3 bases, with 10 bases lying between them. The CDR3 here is CASSLNRVEETQYF. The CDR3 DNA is TGTGCCAGCAGCTTAAACAGGGTTGAAGAGACCCAGTACTTC.

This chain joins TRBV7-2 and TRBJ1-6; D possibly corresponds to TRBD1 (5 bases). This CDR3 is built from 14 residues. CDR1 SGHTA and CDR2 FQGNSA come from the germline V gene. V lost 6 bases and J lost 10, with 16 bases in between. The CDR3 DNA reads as TGTGCCAGCAGGGTCGACAGTTCGGGGTCACCCCTCCACTTT. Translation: CASRVDSSGSPLHF.

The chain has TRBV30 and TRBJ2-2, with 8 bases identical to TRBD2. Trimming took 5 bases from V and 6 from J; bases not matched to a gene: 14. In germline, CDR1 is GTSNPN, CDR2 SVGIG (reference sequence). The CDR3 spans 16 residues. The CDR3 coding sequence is TGTGCCTGGGGTATCGGGGGGGCGAACTTGGCCGGGGAGCTGTTTTTT. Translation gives CAWGIGGANLAGELFF.